The text below deals with one T cell receptor (beta chain). Germline lookup yields CDR1 GTSNPN and CDR2 SVGIG (reference sequence). CDR3 length: 15 amino acids. Between the trimmed V and J ends, which lost 3 bases and 6 bases, there was a span of 15 bases. This sample was included in a study of tumor T cells in aggressive B-cell lymphoma. Produced via immunoSEQ multiplex PCR; TCRdb's table is partial and in-frame only. The table shows more than 10,000 clones, with approximately 91% occurring only once. This sequence joins TRBV30 and TRBJ2-6, with D maybe TRBD2 (6 bases). Sequencing was performed on tumor tissue. This TCR derives from an adult with diffuse large B cell lymphoma. CDR3 nucleotide sequence: TGTGCCTGGAGCGCCTTTACGGGGGAGGCCAACGTCCTGACTTTC. Translation gives CAWSAFTGEANVLTF.